These 26 T cell receptor beta chains were sequenced from one sample in a study of blood T cell repertoires in COVID-19. Clones were sequenced by immunoSEQ multiplex PCR, and TCRdb holds only the in-frame ones, with some missing. The top ten clones hold approximately 8.1% of a sample with approximately 310,000 clones, about 90% of them seen once. Sequencing was carried out using peripheral blood. The receptor set was obtained from a woman aged 45-60 years who had recovered from COVID-19.

The CDR3 is CAWRFIGVSLNYGYTF. The CDR3, as DNA: TGTGCCTGGAGGTTCATAGGGGTATCTTTAAACTATGGCTACACCTTC. The gene calls are TRBV30 and TRBJ1-2; tentative D call: TRBD1 (5 bases). V dropped 3 bases and J dropped 2 bases, with 19 bases sitting between them. The V gene's germline CDR1 is GTSNPN and CDR2 SVGIG (reference sequence). The CDR3 has 16 amino acids.

This clone was found once. V usage is TRBV5-1 and J usage is TRBJ2-2; a possible D gene is TRBD1 (5 bases). Per germline, CDR1 SGHRS and CDR2 YFSETQ. This CDR3 contains 14 residues. V dropped 5 bases and J dropped 4 bases, with 12 bases sitting between them. This CDR3 is CASRVGRGTGELFF. The DNA for the CDR3 is TGCGCCAGCAGGGTGGGGCGCGGCACCGGGGAGCTGTTTTTT.

CDR3: CASSLELNEQFF. Here the CDR3 DNA reads TGTGCCAGCAGCTTGGAGCTAAATGAGCAGTTCTTC. V and J are TRBV5-5 and TRBJ2-1, with D hard to call. V gave up 0 bases and J gave up 7 bases, with 5 bases separating them. The CDR3 sequence is 12 residues long. Per the germline V gene, CDR1 is SGHKS and CDR2 is YYEKEE (reference sequence).

The chain carries TRBV2 and TRBJ2-6, with D possibly matching TRBD1 (6 bases). The CDR3 sequence is 17 residues long. Germline values: CDR1 SNHLY, CDR2 FYNNEI. Trimming took 5 bases from V and 4 from J, leaving 18 bases between them. CDR3 in amino acids: CASSPRDISSGANVLTF. Here the CDR3 DNA reads TGTGCCAGCAGTCCTCGGGACATTTCCTCCGGGGCCAACGTCCTGACTTTC.

The V call is TRBV28, the J call TRBJ1-3; D gene uncertain. V lost 5 bases to trimming and J lost 0 bases, with 11 bases between them. CDR1 and CDR2 from the germline V gene are MDHEN and SYDVKM. The CDR3 is 15 residues long. This chain's CDR3 is CASSGPDPSGNTIYF. The CDR3 DNA reads TGTGCCAGCAGTGGGCCAGACCCCTCTGGAAACACCATATATTTT.

The rearrangement links TRBV7-7 to TRBJ2-5; 7 bases agree with TRBD2. The CDR3 loop spans 17 amino acids. V was clipped by 1 base and J by 0 bases; unmatched bases: 8. Per the germline V gene, CDR1 is SSHAT and CDR2 is FNYEAQ (reference sequence). CDR3: CASSLDPTTSDQETQYF. In DNA, the CDR3 is TGTGCCAGCAGCTTAGACCCCACTACTAGCGACCAAGAGACCCAGTACTTC.

The V call is TRBV28, the J call TRBJ1-1; the match to TRBD1 covers 8 bases. In germline, CDR1 is MDHEN, CDR2 SYDVKM. V was pared by 7 bases and J by 4 bases, with 11 bases of the junction left unmatched. The CDR3 contains 15 residues. CDR3 loop: CASTGRQGRFTEAFF. In nucleotides, the CDR3 is TGTGCCAGCACCGGTCGACAGGGGCGGTTCACTGAAGCTTTCTTT.

The V gene is TRBV3-1 (or the pseudogene TRBV3-2), the J gene TRBJ1-1; D call uncertain. CDR3 length equals 13 residues. The germline gives CDR1 LGHDT, CDR2 YNNKEL (reference sequence). Between the trimmed V and J ends, which lost 0 bases and 9 bases, there was a span of 11 bases. The CDR3 nucleotides read TGTGCCAGCAGCCAAGATTTGGCAATGAAAGCTTTCTTT. Translating it yields CASSQDLAMKAFF.

In its sample, this clone was seen a few times. The rearrangement uses TRBV19 and TRBJ2-7; 7 bases line up with TRBD1. The CDR3 is made up of 13 amino acids. Germline V gives CDR1 LNHDA, CDR2 SQIVND (reference sequence). V gave up 6 bases and J gave up 7 bases; unmatched junction bases: 9. CDR3 bases: TGTGCCAGTAGCACAGGGGTGGGTGTGGAGCAGTACTTC. Translating it yields CASSTGVGVEQYF.

This rearrangement joins TRBV9 to TRBJ2-2, with TRBD2 matching 13 bases. The length of the CDR3 is 16 residues. Germline lookup yields CDR1 SGDLS and CDR2 YYNGEE. V was pared by 3 bases and J by 7 bases, with 6 bases of the junction left unmatched. CDR3 residues: CASSALAGGSGGELFF. The DNA for the CDR3 is TGTGCCAGCAGCGCACTAGCGGGAGGGAGTGGCGGGGAGCTGTTTTTT.

The rearrangement links TRBV7-9 to TRBJ2-7; 8 bases match TRBD1. CDR3 length: 12 amino acids. Germline trimming cut 3 bases from V and 10 bases from J; bases unmatched to any gene: 5. Germline V gene data show CDR1 as SEHNR and CDR2 as FQNEAQ (reference sequence). The CDR3 coding sequence is TGTGCCAGCAGCTTGGGGACAGGCAAACAGTACTTC. This encodes CASSLGTGKQYF.

CDR3 sequence reads: CASRSGSYNEQFF. The DNA for the CDR3 is TGTGCCAGCAGAAGCGGGAGTTACAATGAGCAGTTCTTC. The rearrangement joins TRBV2 to TRBJ2-1, with TRBD2 matching 8 bases. The CDR3 is 13 residues long. V was pared by 6 bases and J by 4 bases, with 2 bases of the junction left unmatched. CDR1 and CDR2 (germline): SNHLY, FYNNEI.

The CDR3 nucleotides are TGTGCCAGCAGAAGGGGTCTGGCCGGGGAGCTGTTTTTT. Encoded protein: CASRRGLAGELFF. The V call is TRBV6-5, the J call TRBJ2-2; D is perhaps TRBD1 (5 bases). Germline V gene lookup returns CDR1 MNHEY and CDR2 SVGAGI. V lost 6 bases, J lost 6 bases, and 11 bases lay in between. The CDR3 has 13 residues.

The rearrangement uses TRBV7-2 and TRBJ1-2; 8 bases line up with TRBD1. The CDR3 has 15 residues. Trimming removed 5 bases from V and 8 bases from J; junction bases left unmatched: 13. The V gene's germline CDR1 is SGHTA and CDR2 FQGNSA. The CDR3: CASSQGARQIGGYTF. CDR3 bases: TGTGCCAGCAGCCAGGGGGCGCGGCAGATAGGGGGCTACACCTTC.

The CDR3 coding sequence is TGTGCCAGCAGGGCGGGAGTAGAAACAGATACGCAGTATTTT. Its translation is CASRAGVETDTQYF. J is TRBJ2-3 and V is TRBV2; 7 nucleotides align to TRBD2. From germline, CDR1 is SNHLY and CDR2 FYNNEI. Losses at the gene ends were 6 bases for V and 3 bases for J; bases not matched to a gene: 6. The CDR3 runs 14 residues.

CDR3 loop: CASSNRETGNEQFF. The CDR3 coding sequence is TGTGCCAGCAGCAATAGGGAGACGGGCAATGAGCAGTTCTTC. The chain is built from TRBV11-2 and TRBJ2-1, with D maybe TRBD2 (5 bases). The length of the CDR3 is 14 residues. V was pared by 5 bases and J by 6 bases, with 14 bases between. Germline V lookup: CDR1 SGHAT, CDR2 FQNNGV. The entire variable domain, with the rest obtained from reference TRBV11-2 and TRBJ2-1, is as follows: EAGVAQSPRYKIIEKRQSVAFWCNPISGHATLYWYQQILGQGPKLLIQFQNNGVVDDSQLPKDRFSAERLKGVDSTLKIQPAKLEDSAVYLCASSNRETGNEQFFGPGTRLTVL.

The sample holds one count of this clone. The chain links TRBV4-1 to TRBJ2-1; 10 nucleotides match TRBD2. The CDR3 contains 16 residues. Looked up from germline, CDR1 is MGHRA and CDR2 is YSYEKL. Trimming took 0 bases from V and 4 from J; bases not matched to a gene: 3. CDR3 protein: CASSQDWTSGYNEQFF. In DNA, the CDR3 is TGCGCCAGCAGCCAAGATTGGACTAGCGGTTACAATGAGCAGTTCTTC.

V gene TRBV29-1 combines with J gene TRBJ2-7, with 7 bases matching TRBD2. V lost 6 bases, J lost 5 bases, and 7 bases stayed unmatched. Germline V gene data show CDR1 as SQVTM and CDR2 as ANQGSEA. The CDR3 consists of 12 residues. This CDR3 is CSVPYAGDEQYF. In nucleotides, the CDR3 is TGCAGCGTGCCCTACGCGGGGGACGAGCAGTACTTC.

The chain uses TRBV5-8 and TRBJ2-1; 7 bases align to TRBD1. The germline CDR1 and CDR2 sequences are SGHTS and YDEGEE. V lost 0 bases to trimming and J lost 2 bases; unmatched junction nucleotides: 2. This CDR3 is 15 amino acids long. CDR3 DNA sequence: TGTGCCAGCAGCTTGGATAGGGGGCCCTACAATGAGCAGTTCTTC. Its protein is CASSLDRGPYNEQFF.

The chain employs TRBV6-2 or TRBV6-3 and TRBJ2-1; D is uncertain. The germline V gene encodes CDR1 MNHEY and CDR2 SVGEGT. The CDR3 has 12 amino acids. V dropped 2 bases and J dropped 9 bases, with 8 bases sitting between them. The CDR3 nucleotides are TGTGCCAGCAGTTACCCTAGAATTGAGCAGTTCTTC. It codes for CASSYPRIEQFF.

The chain carries TRBV6-1 and TRBJ1-6; no firm D call. V gave up 0 bases and J gave up 6 bases, with 3 bases separating them. The CDR3 has 13 residues. CDR1 is MNHNS and CDR2 is SASEGT in the germline V gene. CDR3 protein: CASSEARNSPLHF. The CDR3 DNA reads TGTGCCAGCAGTGAAGCCCGTAATTCACCCCTCCACTTT.

The chain is built from TRBV5-1 and TRBJ2-3; 7 bases agree with TRBD1. CDR1 and CDR2 (germline): SGHRS, YFSETQ. V trimming: 2 bases; J trimming: 5 bases; junction bases outside the gene matches: 11. The CDR3 totals 16 residues. In nucleotides, the CDR3 is TGCGCCAGCAGCTTAGCGGCAGGGGGTGGAAGAGATACGCAGTATTTT. This translates into CASSLAAGGGRDTQYF.

The V call is TRBV5-4, the J call TRBJ1-1; D gene ambiguous. This CDR3 spans 12 amino acids. The germline V gene encodes CDR1 SGHNT and CDR2 YYREEE (reference sequence). V was clipped by 4 bases and J by 7 bases, with 11 bases between them. The CDR3 DNA follows: TGTGCCAGCAGCACCACAGAGTTTGAAGCTTTCTTT. Translating gives CASSTTEFEAFF. Complete variable domain (other parts from reference TRBV5-4 and TRBJ1-1): ETGVTQSPTHLIKTRGQQVTLRCSSQSGHNTVSWYQQALGQGPQFIFQYYREEENGRGNFPPRFSGLQFPNYSSELNVNALELDDSALYLCASSTTEFEAFFGQGTRLTVV.

The rearrangement uses TRBV27 and TRBJ1-1, with 8 bases identical to TRBD1. Germline CDR1 is MNHEY and CDR2 is SMNVEV (reference sequence). The CDR3 contains 14 residues. The ends lost 2 bases at V and 11 bases at J; junction bases unmatched: 10. This CDR3 reads CASSLQFRDRLAFF. The CDR3 DNA follows: TGTGCCAGCAGTTTACAATTCCGGGACAGGTTGGCTTTCTTT.

This chain links TRBV14 with TRBJ1-3; D might be TRBD1 (5 bases). V dropped 0 bases and J dropped 0 bases, with 18 bases sitting between them. CDR1 and CDR2 from the germline V gene are SGHDN and FVKESK. The CDR3 runs to 19 residues. This chain's CDR3 is CASSQEIGAPFFSGNTIYF. CDR3 coding DNA: TGTGCCAGCAGCCAAGAGATAGGGGCACCTTTCTTCTCTGGAAACACCATATATTTT.

The CDR3 DNA sequence: TGTGCCAGCAGTTACTCGAGGTCGGCAGGGGGCTCACCCCTCCACTTT. The encoded protein is CASSYSRSAGGSPLHF. The V and J genes are TRBV6-5 and TRBJ1-6, with 8 bases fitting TRBD1. The CDR3 runs 16 residues. Germline lookup yields CDR1 MNHEY and CDR2 SVGAGI. Trimming cost V 0 bases and J 10 bases; bases outside gene matches: 8.